This entry concerns a single TCR beta chain. The missing conserved phenylalanine or tryptophan at the end of this CDR3 makes a read error likely. It is unclear where the CDR3 begins or ends on the DNA, so no DNA is shown, and the CDR3 is as TCRdb lists it. Followed longitudinally, the Seattle patients had been enrolled during active infection. In the original analysis: Scientists estimated how many nucleated cells there were by amplifying reference gene primers. Assay used: immunoSEQ multiplex PCR; TCRdb lists only in-frame clones, some missing. V, J and clone size were drawn from that table, and D and trimming were deduced from the DNA. This table has about 260,000 clones, 80% to 95% appearing once. The data stem from a study of blood T cell repertoires in COVID-19. Study overall: The United States, Italy and Spain provided the acute and convalescent COVID-19 samples.

The origin of this receptor is a person under 35 with COVID-19, enrolled during active disease. Sequenced sample: peripheral blood.

CDR3 amino acids: CSAREAGL. This sequence joins TRBV20-1 and TRBJ2-7; the table calls TRBD1, which could not be checked here. Germline values: CDR1 DFQATT, CDR2 SNEGSKA (reference sequence). The CDR3 totals 8 residues, both ends included.